This TCR beta chain came from a study of shared clonotypes between healthy human individuals. General study findings and limits: How much donors shared clonotypes was expected to be affected by sequencing depth.

CDR1 and CDR2 from the germline V gene are MGHDK and SYGVNS. The CDR3 runs to 15 residues. The J segment lost 3 bases and the V segment lost 4 bases, leaving 3 bases of the junction unmatched. Details on this clone: Antigen specificity is unknown.

TCRdb's copy holds only in-frame clones and misses some; the assay was immunoSEQ multiplex PCR. The data contain a few million clones, roughly 90% of them singletons. The chain is built from TRBV25-1 and TRBJ2-2, with 9 bases lining up with TRBD1. The sample comprised naive CD4+ T cells from PBMCs. Indicated subset: CD45RA+ positively selected. This receptor was identified in a man aged 18 to 29 in good health. Some clones in this sample may be carry-over from other donors' samples. CDR3 sequence reads: CASSVRQGDTGELFF. CDR3 nucleotides: TGTGCCAGCAGTGTTCGACAGGGGGACACCGGGGAGCTGTTTTTT. The variable domain in full, with the rest retrieved from reference TRBV25-1 and TRBJ2-2, is EADIYQTPRYLVIGTGKKITLECSQTMGHDKMYWYQQDPGMELHLIHYSYGVNSTEKGDLSSESTVSRIRTEHFPLTLESARPSHTSQYLCASSVRQGDTGELFFGEGSRLTVL.